This TCR beta chain was obtained from a study of T cells in Graves' hyperthyroidism and ophthalmopathy. Amplification yielded TCR beta CDR3 regions, with RNA transcripts as the source. The HTBI primer set drove a first-round RT-PCR of the TCR CDR3. MiXCR was run by TCRdb on the multiplex PCR reads, yielding one entry per CDR3 protein. This sample has about 570,000 distinct CDR3 sequences, with about 45% found just once. The germline V gene encodes CDR1 DFQATT and CDR2 SNEGSKA (reference sequence). Trimming cost V 3 bases and J 0 bases, with 8 bases left between them. CDR3 size: 13 residues. This clonotype has ten or more counts.

J is TRBJ1-1 and V is TRBV20-1; tentatively, D is TRBD1 (5 bases). The sequenced material came from peripheral blood or thyroid tissue (not recorded which). This receptor was identified in an adult woman with Graves' disease, either hyperthyroidism or ophthalmopathy (not recorded which). The CDR3 protein is CSASSGMNTEAFF. The DNA of the CDR3 is TGCAGTGCTAGTTCAGGGATGAACACTGAAGCTTTCTTT.